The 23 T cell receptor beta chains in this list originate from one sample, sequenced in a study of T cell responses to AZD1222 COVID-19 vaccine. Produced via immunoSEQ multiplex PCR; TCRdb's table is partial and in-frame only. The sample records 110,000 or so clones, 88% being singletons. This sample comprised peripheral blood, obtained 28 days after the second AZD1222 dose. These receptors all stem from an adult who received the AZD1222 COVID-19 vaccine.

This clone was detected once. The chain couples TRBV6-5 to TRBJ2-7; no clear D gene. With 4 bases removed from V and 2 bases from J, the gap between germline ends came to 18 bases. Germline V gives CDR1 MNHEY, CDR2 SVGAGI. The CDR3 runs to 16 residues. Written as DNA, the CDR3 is TGTGCCAGCAGTTCCCCCGACTTCCCGGGCCCCTACGAGCAGTACTTC. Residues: CASSSPDFPGPYEQYF.

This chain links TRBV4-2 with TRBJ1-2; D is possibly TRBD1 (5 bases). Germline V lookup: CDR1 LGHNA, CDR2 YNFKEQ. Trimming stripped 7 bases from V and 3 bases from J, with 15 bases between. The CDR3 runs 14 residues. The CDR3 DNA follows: TGTGCCAGCAATCAAGGGGAGAGGTACTATGGCTACACCTTC. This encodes CASNQGERYYGYTF.

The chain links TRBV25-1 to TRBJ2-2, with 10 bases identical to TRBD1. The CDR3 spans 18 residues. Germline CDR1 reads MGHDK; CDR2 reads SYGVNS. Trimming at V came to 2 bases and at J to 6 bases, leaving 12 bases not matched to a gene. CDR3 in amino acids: CASSEPKGDRGLSGELFF. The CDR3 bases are TGTGCCAGCAGTGAACCCAAGGGGGACAGGGGTTTGTCCGGGGAGCTGTTTTTT.

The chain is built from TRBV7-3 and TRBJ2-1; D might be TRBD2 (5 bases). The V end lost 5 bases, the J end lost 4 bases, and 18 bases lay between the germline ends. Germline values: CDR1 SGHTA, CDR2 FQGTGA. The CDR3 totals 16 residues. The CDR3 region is CASSPRLAGLYNEQFF. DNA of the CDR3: TGTGCCAGCAGCCCCCGACTCGCGGGCCTATACAATGAGCAGTTCTTC.

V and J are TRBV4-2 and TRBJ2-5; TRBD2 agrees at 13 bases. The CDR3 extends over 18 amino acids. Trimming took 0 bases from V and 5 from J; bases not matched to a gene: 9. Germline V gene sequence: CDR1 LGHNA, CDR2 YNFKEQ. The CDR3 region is CASSQDLLAGGDLETQYF. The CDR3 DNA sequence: TGTGCCAGCAGCCAAGACTTACTAGCGGGGGGGGATTTGGAGACCCAGTACTTC.

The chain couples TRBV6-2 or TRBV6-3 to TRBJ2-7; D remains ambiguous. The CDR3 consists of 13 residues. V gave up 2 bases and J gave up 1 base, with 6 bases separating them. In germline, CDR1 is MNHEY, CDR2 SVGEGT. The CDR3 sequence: CASSYAWSYEQYF. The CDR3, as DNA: TGTGCCAGCAGTTACGCTTGGTCCTACGAGCAGTACTTC.

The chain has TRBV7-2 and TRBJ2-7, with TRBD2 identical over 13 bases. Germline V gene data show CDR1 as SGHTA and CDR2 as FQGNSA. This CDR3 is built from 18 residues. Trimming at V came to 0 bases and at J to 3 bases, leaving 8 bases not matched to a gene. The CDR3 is CASSLATGLAGVGYEQYF. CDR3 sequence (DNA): TGTGCCAGCAGCTTAGCTACCGGACTAGCGGGAGTCGGCTACGAGCAGTACTTC.

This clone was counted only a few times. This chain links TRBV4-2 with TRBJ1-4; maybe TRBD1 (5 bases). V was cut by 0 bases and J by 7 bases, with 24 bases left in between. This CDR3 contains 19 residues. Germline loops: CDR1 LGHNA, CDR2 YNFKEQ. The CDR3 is CASSQEGGVVGGWVEKLFF. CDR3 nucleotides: TGTGCCAGCAGCCAAGAGGGCGGAGTTGTCGGGGGTTGGGTTGAAAAACTGTTTTTT.

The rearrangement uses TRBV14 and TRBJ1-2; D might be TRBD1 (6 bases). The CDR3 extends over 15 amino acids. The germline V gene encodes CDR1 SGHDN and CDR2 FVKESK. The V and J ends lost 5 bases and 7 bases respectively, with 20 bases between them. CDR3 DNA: TGTGCCAGCAGCGCAAGGGGGACGGGGACGGGTGGCTACACCTTC. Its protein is CASSARGTGTGGYTF.

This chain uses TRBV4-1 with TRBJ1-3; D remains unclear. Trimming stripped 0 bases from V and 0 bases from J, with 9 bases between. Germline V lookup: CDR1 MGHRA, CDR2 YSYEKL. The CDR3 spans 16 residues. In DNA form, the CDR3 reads TGCGCCAGCAGCCAAGATAACGGTCTCTCTGGAAACACCATATATTTT. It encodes CASSQDNGLSGNTIYF.

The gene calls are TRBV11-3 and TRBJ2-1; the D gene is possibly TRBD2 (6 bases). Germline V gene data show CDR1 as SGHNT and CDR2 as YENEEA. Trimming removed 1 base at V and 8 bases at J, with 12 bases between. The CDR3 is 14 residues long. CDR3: CASSLGGEVDEQFF. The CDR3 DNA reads TGTGCCAGCAGCTTAGGGGGGGAGGTCGATGAGCAGTTCTTC. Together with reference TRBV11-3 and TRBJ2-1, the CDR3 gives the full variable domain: EAGVVQSPRYKIIEKKQPVAFWCNPISGHNTLYWYLQNLGQGPELLIRYENEEAVDDSQLPKDRFSAERLKGVDSTLKIQPAELGDSAVYLCASSLGGEVDEQFFGPGTRLTVL.

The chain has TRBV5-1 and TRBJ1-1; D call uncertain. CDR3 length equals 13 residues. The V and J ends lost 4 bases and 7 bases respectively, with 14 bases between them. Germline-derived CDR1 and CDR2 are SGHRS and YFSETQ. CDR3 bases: TGCGCCAGCAGCCCCGCCGGGGAGGTTGAAGCTTTCTTT. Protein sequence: CASSPAGEVEAFF.

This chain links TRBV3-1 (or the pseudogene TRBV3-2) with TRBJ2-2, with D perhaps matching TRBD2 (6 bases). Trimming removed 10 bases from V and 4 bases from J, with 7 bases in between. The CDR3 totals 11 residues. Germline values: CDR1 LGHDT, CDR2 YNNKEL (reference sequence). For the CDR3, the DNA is TGTGCCATCGGGGGCACCGGGGAGCTGTTTTTT. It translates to CAIGGTGELFF.

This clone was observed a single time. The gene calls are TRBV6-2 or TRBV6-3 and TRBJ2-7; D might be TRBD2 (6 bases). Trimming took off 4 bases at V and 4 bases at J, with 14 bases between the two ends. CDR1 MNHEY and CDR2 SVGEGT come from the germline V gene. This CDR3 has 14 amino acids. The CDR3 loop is CASSFGGDQYEQYF. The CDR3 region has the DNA TGTGCCAGCAGTTTCGGCGGGGATCAATACGAGCAGTACTTC.

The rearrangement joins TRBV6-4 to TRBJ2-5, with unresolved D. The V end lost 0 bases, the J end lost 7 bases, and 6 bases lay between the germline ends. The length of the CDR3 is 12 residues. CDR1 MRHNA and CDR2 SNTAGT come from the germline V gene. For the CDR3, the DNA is TGTGCCAGCAGTGACTCGGATGGGACCCAGTACTTC. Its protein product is CASSDSDGTQYF.

CDR3 sequence: CASSDPIGTHTGELFF. The CDR3 coding sequence is TGTGCCAGCAGCGACCCAATCGGGACACACACCGGGGAGCTGTTTTTT. V and J are TRBV9 and TRBJ2-2; D may be TRBD1 (6 bases). Germline V gene lookup returns CDR1 SGDLS and CDR2 YYNGEE. The CDR3 is 16 amino acids. Trimming took off 3 bases at V and 3 bases at J, with 15 bases between the two ends.

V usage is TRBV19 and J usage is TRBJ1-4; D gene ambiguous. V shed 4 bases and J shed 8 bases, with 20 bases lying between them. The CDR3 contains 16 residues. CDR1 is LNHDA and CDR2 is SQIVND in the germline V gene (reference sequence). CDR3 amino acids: CASSSSLRRSGEKLFF. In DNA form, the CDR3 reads TGTGCCAGTAGTAGCTCGTTACGGCGGAGTGGAGAAAAACTGTTTTTT.

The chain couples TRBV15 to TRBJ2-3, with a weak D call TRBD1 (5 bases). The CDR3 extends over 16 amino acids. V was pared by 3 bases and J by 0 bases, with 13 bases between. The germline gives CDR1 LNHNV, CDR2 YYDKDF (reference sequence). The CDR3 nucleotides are TGTGCCACCAGCAGGGCCCGGACATCTAGCACAGATACGCAGTATTTT. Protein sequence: CATSRARTSSTDTQYF. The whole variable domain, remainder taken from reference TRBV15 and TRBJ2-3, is DAMVIQNPRYQVTQFGKPVTLSCSQTLNHNVMYWYQQKSSQAPKLLFHYYDKDFNNEADTPDNFQSRRPNTSFCFLDIRSPGLGDTAMYLCATSRARTSSTDTQYFGPGTRLTVL.

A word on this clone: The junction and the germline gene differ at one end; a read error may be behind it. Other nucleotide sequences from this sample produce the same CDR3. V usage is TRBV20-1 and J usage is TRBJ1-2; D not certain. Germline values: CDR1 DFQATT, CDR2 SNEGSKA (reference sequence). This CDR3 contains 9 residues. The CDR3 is CSARDGYTF. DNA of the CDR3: TGCAGTGCCAGAGATGGCTACACCTTC.

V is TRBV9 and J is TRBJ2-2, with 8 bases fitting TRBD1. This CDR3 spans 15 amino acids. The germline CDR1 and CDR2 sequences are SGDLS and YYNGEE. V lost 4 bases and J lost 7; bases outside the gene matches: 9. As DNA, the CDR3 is TGTGCCAGCAGCCCCCCAGGACAGGGTAGCGGGGAGCTGTTTTTT. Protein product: CASSPPGQGSGELFF.

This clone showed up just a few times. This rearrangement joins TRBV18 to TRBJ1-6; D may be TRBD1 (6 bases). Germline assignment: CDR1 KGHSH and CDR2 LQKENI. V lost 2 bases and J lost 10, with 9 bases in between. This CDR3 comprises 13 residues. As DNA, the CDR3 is TGTGCCAGCTCACCAGCAGGGGACTCACCCCTCCACTTT. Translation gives CASSPAGDSPLHF.

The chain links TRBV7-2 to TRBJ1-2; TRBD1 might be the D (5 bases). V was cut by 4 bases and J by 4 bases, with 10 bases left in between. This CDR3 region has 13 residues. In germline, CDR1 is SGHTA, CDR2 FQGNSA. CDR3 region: CASSSRGGYGYTF. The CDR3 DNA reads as TGTGCCAGCAGCTCGAGGGGAGGCTATGGCTACACCTTC. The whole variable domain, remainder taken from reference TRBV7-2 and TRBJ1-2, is GAGVSQSPSNKVTEKGKDVELRCDPISGHTALYWYRQSLGQGLEFLIYFQGNSAPDKSGLPSDRFSAERTGGSVSTLTIQRTQQEDSAVYLCASSSRGGYGYTFGSGTRLTVV.

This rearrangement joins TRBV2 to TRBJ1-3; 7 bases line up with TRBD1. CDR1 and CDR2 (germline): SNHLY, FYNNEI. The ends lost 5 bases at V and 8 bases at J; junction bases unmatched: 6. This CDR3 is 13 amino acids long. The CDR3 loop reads CASSIQGSDTIYF. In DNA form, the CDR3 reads TGTGCCAGCAGTATACAGGGGTCGGACACCATATATTTT.